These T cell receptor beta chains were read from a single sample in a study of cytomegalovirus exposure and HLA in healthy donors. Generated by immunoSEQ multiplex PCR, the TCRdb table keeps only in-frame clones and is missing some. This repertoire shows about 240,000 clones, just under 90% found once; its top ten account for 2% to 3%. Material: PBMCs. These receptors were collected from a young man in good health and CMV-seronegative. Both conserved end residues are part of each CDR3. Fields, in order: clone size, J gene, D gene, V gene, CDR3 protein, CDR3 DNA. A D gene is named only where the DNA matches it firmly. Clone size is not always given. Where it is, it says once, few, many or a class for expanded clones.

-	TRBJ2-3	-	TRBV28	CASSLFNLPDTQYF	TGTGCCAGCAGTTTATTTAATCTCCCAGATACGCAGTATTTT
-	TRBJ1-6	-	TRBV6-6	CASSSGEDNSPLHF	TGTGCCAGCAGTTCTGGGGAGGATAATTCACCCCTCCACTTT
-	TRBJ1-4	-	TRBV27	CASGRGLANEKLFF	TGTGCCAGCGGACGAGGGTTGGCTAATGAAAAACTGTTTTTT
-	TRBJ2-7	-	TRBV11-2	CASSLRDTRAEQYF	TGTGCCAGCAGCTTAAGGGACACTAGAGCCGAGCAGTACTTC
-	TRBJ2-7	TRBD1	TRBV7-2	CASSLGTGVGEQYF	TGTGCCAGCAGCTTAGGGACAGGGGTAGGCGAGCAGTACTTC
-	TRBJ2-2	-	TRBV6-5	CASRTQGGELFF	TGTGCCAGCAGGACCCAGGGAGGGGAGCTGTTTTTT
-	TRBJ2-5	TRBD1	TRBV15	CATSRGGDRGRETQYF	TGTGCCACCAGCAGAGGCGGGGACAGGGGAAGGGAGACCCAGTACTTC
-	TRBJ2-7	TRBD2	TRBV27	CASSWDPGTTAREQYF	TGTGCCAGCAGTTGGGACCCCGGGACTACAGCTCGAGAGCAGTACTTC
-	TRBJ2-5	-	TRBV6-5	CASSHSGIQETQYF	TGTGCCAGCAGCCACAGCGGTATCCAAGAGACCCAGTACTTC
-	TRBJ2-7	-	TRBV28	CASSPRGIYEQYF	TGTGCCAGCAGTCCGAGGGGGATCTACGAGCAGTACTTC
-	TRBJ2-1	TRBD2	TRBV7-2	CASSGGTSGEGQFF	TGTGCCAGCAGCGGCGGGACTAGCGGGGAGGGGCAGTTCTTC
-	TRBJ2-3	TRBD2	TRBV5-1	CASMGLAGGPDTQYF	TGCGCCAGCATGGGACTAGCGGGGGGCCCGGATACGCAGTATTTT
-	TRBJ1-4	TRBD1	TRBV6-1	CATADGTGVEKLFF	TGTGCCACCGCTGATGGGACAGGAGTTGAAAAACTGTTTTTT
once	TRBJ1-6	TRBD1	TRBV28	CASRWDRGRYNSPLHF	TGTGCCAGCCGGTGGGACAGGGGGCGATATAATTCACCCCTCCACTTT
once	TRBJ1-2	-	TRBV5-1	CASSPGITNYGYTF	TGCGCCAGCAGCCCAGGGATCACTAACTATGGCTACACCTTC
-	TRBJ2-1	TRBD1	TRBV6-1	CASGTGLFF	TGTGCCAGCGGGACAGGGTTGTTCTTC
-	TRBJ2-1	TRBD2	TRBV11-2	CASSLTSSNEQFF	TGTGCCAGCAGCTTGACTAGCTCCAATGAGCAGTTCTTC
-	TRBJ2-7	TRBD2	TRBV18	CASSPSGRVALEQYF	TGTGCCAGCTCACCATCGGGGAGGGTGGCCCTCGAGCAGTACTTC
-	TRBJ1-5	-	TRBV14	CASEINRCRTEINPQHF	TGTGCCAGCGAAATTAACCGATGTAGGACAGAGATCAACCCCCAGCATTTT
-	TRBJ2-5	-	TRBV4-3	CASSQDLGLEETQYF	TGCGCCAGCAGCCAAGATCTGGGACTTGAAGAGACCCAGTACTTC
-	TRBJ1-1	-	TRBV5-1	CASSRTKNGNTEAFF	TGCGCCAGCAGCCGGACAAAAAACGGAAACACTGAAGCTTTCTTT
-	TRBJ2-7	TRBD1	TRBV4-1	CASSQDEQGKYEQYF	TGCGCCAGCAGCCAAGATGAACAGGGGAAGTACGAGCAGTACTTC
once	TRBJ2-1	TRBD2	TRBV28	CASSFSPAGGLHTNEQFF	TGTGCCAGCAGTTTCTCCCCTGCGGGGGGGTTACATACAAATGAGCAGTTCTTC
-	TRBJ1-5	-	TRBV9	CASSTSPGEPQHF	TGTGCCAGCAGCACCAGTCCAGGCGAGCCCCAGCATTTT
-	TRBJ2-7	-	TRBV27	CASSGGVSEQYF	TGTGCCAGCAGTGGAGGGGTCTCCGAGCAGTACTTC
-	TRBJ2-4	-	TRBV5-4	CASSPQGHSKNIQYF	TGTGCCAGCAGCCCTCAGGGGCACTCCAAAAACATTCAGTACTTC
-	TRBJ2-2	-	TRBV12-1	CASRTRKDRVWTGELFF	TGTGCCAGCAGGACAAGGAAGGACAGGGTGTGGACCGGGGAGCTGTTTTTT
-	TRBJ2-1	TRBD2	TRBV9	CASSVGSSGGINEQFF	TGTGCCAGCAGCGTAGGTTCTAGCGGGGGGATCAATGAGCAGTTCTTC
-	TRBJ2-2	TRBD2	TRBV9	CASSPGLVFGELFF	TGTGCCAGCAGCCCGGGACTAGTATTTGGGGAGCTGTTTTTT
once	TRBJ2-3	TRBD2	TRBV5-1	CASSTGLAGQDTQYF	TGCGCCAGCAGCACGGGACTAGCGGGTCAAGATACGCAGTATTTT
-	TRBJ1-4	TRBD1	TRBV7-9	CATQGGRGEKLFF	TGTGCCACCCAGGGGGGCAGGGGTGAAAAACTGTTTTTT
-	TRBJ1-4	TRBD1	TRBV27	CASSSDREGREKLFF	TGTGCCAGCAGTTCCGACAGGGAAGGAAGGGAAAAACTGTTTTTT
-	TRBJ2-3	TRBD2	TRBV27	CASYLTSGGVGTQYF	TGTGCCAGCTACCTGACTAGCGGGGGGGTAGGTACGCAGTATTTT
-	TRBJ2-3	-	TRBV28	CASSLFTGSTDTQYF	TGTGCCAGCAGTTTATTTACAGGTAGCACAGATACGCAGTATTTT
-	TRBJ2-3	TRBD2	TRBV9	CASSVIGGVSTDTQYF	TGTGCCAGCAGCGTAATCGGGGGGGTTAGCACAGATACGCAGTATTTT
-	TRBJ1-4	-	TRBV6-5	CASRGGNEKLFF	TGTGCCAGCAGAGGGGGTAATGAAAAACTGTTTTTT
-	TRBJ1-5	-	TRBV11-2	CASRDSGYSNQPQHF	TGTGCCAGCAGGGATTCGGGATATAGCAATCAGCCCCAGCATTTT
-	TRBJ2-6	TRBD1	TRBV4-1	CASSQEDRGLVGANVLTF	TGCGCCAGCAGCCAAGAGGACAGGGGGCTAGTTGGGGCCAACGTCCTGACTTTC
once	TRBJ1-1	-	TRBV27	CASLGAFF	TGTGCCAGTCTCGGGGCTTTCTTT